The 18 T cell receptor beta chains listed next were all sequenced from one sample in a study of cytomegalovirus exposure and HLA in healthy donors. Method: immunoSEQ multiplex PCR; TCRdb's copy keeps in-frame clones and lacks some. The repertoire holds 150,000 to 200,000 clones, with about 85% as singletons. The sample comprised PBMCs. These receptors originate from a man aged 30-40 years in good health and CMV-seropositive.

CDR3 nucleotides: TGTGCCTGGGGGACAGCCACAAATCAGCCCCAGCATTTT. It codes for CAWGTATNQPQHF. The J gene is TRBJ1-5, the V gene TRBV30; 7 bases are a match to TRBD1. The ends lost 5 bases at V and 4 bases at J; junction bases unmatched: 5. This CDR3 has 13 amino acids. Germline CDR1 and CDR2: GTSNPN and SVGIG (reference sequence).

The V call is TRBV7-6, the J call TRBJ1-1; TRBD1 aligns across 7 bases. Losses at the gene ends were 5 bases for V and 5 bases for J; bases not matched to a gene: 5. The CDR3 is made up of 13 amino acids. Germline V gene data show CDR1 as SGHVS and CDR2 as FNYEAQ. This CDR3 is CASSQPGGTEAFF. CDR3 in DNA: TGTGCCAGCAGCCAACCAGGGGGGACTGAAGCTTTCTTT.

V gene TRBV7-6 combines with J gene TRBJ1-1, with TRBD1 identical over 7 bases. Germline CDR1 is SGHVS and CDR2 is FNYEAQ. The CDR3 totals 13 residues. V lost 5 bases and J lost 6; bases outside the gene matches: 6. CDR3 sequence reads: CASSLRTGAEAFF. The DNA for the CDR3 is TGTGCCAGCAGCCTTCGTACAGGGGCTGAAGCTTTCTTT.

The chain links TRBV10-2 to TRBJ1-2; 12 nucleotides agree with TRBD1. Losses at the gene ends were 7 bases for V and 5 bases for J; bases not matched to a gene: 11. The CDR3 is made up of 16 amino acids. CDR1 and CDR2 (germline): WSHSY, SAAADI. CDR3: CASTPGTGGVGYGYTF. Here the CDR3 DNA reads TGCGCCAGCACTCCCGGGACAGGGGGCGTGGGGTATGGCTACACCTTC.

V is TRBV4-1 and J is TRBJ2-7, with 7 bases matching TRBD2. Germline V gene sequence: CDR1 MGHRA, CDR2 YSYEKL. This CDR3 contains 16 residues. After removal of 1 base from V and 4 bases from J, the junction contained 10 bases not matched to a gene. Here the CDR3 DNA reads TGCGCCAGCAGCCAAGTTGGGGGGGTGGGATTATACGAGCAGTACTTC. Translation: CASSQVGGVGLYEQYF.

The V and J genes are TRBV30 and TRBJ1-1; a possible D gene is TRBD1 (5 bases). Trimming shortened V by 2 bases and J by 4 bases, and 8 bases separated the two germline ends. The germline CDR1 and CDR2 sequences are GTSNPN and SVGIG (reference sequence). The CDR3 is 12 residues long. As DNA, the CDR3 is TGTGCCTGGAGTCCGGGGGGCACTGAAGCTTTCTTT. This sequence encodes CAWSPGGTEAFF.

This chain connects TRBV6-1 to TRBJ2-3; D call uncertain. CDR3 length equals 14 residues. The germline V gene has CDR1 MNHNS and CDR2 SASEGT. V dropped 1 base and J dropped 2 bases, with 7 bases sitting between them. DNA for the CDR3: TGTGCCAGCAGTGAAGGGCTTTACACAGATACGCAGTATTTT. Residues: CASSEGLYTDTQYF.

This clone was detected only a few times. The chain joins TRBV6-6 to TRBJ2-2; D unresolved. V dropped 5 bases and J dropped 6 bases, with 4 bases sitting between them. The germline gives CDR1 MNHNY, CDR2 SVGAGI (reference sequence). The CDR3 contains 11 residues. CDR3 bases: TGTGCCAGCAGTAAGCCCGGGGAGCTGTTTTTT. Translating it yields CASSKPGELFF.

This clone was observed once. J is TRBJ2-1 and V is TRBV13; 11 nucleotides match TRBD1. The ends lost 5 bases at V and 8 bases at J; junction bases unmatched: 14. This CDR3 region has 17 residues. CDR1 and CDR2 from the germline V gene are PRHDT and FYEKMQ (reference sequence). The CDR3 spells CASSQTGTGGLRYEQFF. In DNA, the CDR3 is TGTGCCAGCAGCCAAACCGGGACAGGGGGTTTGAGGTATGAGCAGTTCTTC.

This clone was seen a few times. V is TRBV29-1 and J is TRBJ1-1, with D possibly being TRBD1 (5 bases). Germline CDR1 reads SQVTM; CDR2 reads ANQGSEA. The CDR3 is made up of 14 amino acids. Trimming left V 1 base short and J 0 bases short, with 9 bases between. Here the CDR3 DNA reads TGCAGCGTTGAAGGGGGCGTTGTGAACACTGAAGCTTTCTTT. Its translation is CSVEGGVVNTEAFF.

The rearrangement links TRBV4-1 to TRBJ2-3, with 7 bases lining up with TRBD1. The CDR3 extends over 15 amino acids. The J segment lost 0 bases and the V segment lost 4 bases, leaving 4 bases of the junction unmatched. The germline V gene has CDR1 MGHRA and CDR2 YSYEKL. The CDR3 loop is CASSPGTVSTDTQYF. The CDR3 nucleotides read TGCGCCAGCAGCCCGGGGACAGTTAGCACAGATACGCAGTATTTT.

The chain combines TRBV9 with TRBJ1-1; TRBD1 might be the D (5 bases). Trimming pared 0 bases from V and 7 bases from J, leaving 10 bases between. The CDR3 is 13 residues long. CDR1 is SGDLS and CDR2 is YYNGEE in the germline V gene. This CDR3 reads CASSVVGVGEAFF. In nucleotides, the CDR3 is TGTGCCAGCAGCGTAGTAGGGGTGGGTGAAGCTTTCTTT. The complete variable domain, with remaining parts taken from reference TRBV9 and TRBJ1-1, reads DSGVTQTPKHLITATGQRVTLRCSPRSGDLSVYWYQQSLDQGLQFLIQYYNGEERAKGNILERFSAQQFPDLHSELNLSSLELGDSALYFCASSVVGVGEAFFGQGTRLTVV.

The chain links TRBV10-1 to TRBJ2-7, with TRBD1 matching over 9 bases. Germline V gene sequence: CDR1 WNHNN, CDR2 SYGVQD (reference sequence). The CDR3 consists of 14 residues. V trimming: 5 bases; J trimming: 5 bases; junction bases outside the gene matches: 7. CDR3 coding DNA: TGCGCCAGCAGTACAGGGGGCGCGGTCCACGAGCAGTACTTC. Protein sequence: CASSTGGAVHEQYF.

The V gene is TRBV19, the J gene TRBJ1-1; weak D call: TRBD1 (5 bases). This CDR3 is 14 amino acids long. Germline V gene data show CDR1 as LNHDA and CDR2 as SQIVND (reference sequence). The V end lost 5 bases, the J end lost 1 base, and 11 bases lay between the germline ends. The CDR3 here is CASSPQGWNTEAFF. The CDR3 DNA sequence: TGTGCCAGTAGTCCGCAGGGTTGGAACACTGAAGCTTTCTTT.

V usage is TRBV4-3 and J usage is TRBJ2-7; TRBD1 agrees at 9 bases. Germline V CDR1 and CDR2: LGHNA, YSLEER. With V trimmed by 1 base and J by 7 bases, 14 bases remained unmatched. The CDR3 extends over 17 amino acids. The CDR3 bases are TGCGCCAGCAGCCAAGGTCCCGCCGGGACAGGGTTCAAAGAGCAGTACTTC. Protein product: CASSQGPAGTGFKEQYF.

This chain joins TRBV4-3 and TRBJ2-7; weak D call: TRBD1 (5 bases). From germline, CDR1 is LGHNA and CDR2 YSLEER. Trimming pared 4 bases from V and 2 bases from J, leaving 12 bases between. This CDR3 contains 14 residues. The DNA for the CDR3 is TGCGCCAGCAGCCGCTTCCCAGGGACCTACGAGCAGTACTTC. Protein: CASSRFPGTYEQYF.

This clone occurred once. The rearrangement uses TRBV29-1 and TRBJ2-3, with 7 bases matching TRBD2. Trimming took 6 bases from V and 1 from J; bases not matched to a gene: 10. Germline V gene sequence: CDR1 SQVTM, CDR2 ANQGSEA. This CDR3 spans 15 amino acids. In DNA form, the CDR3 reads TGCAGCGTCCTGGAGTGGGGGGGAGGCACAGATACGCAGTATTTT. This encodes CSVLEWGGGTDTQYF.

This clone appeared a few times. V gene TRBV30 combines with J gene TRBJ1-5, with TRBD1 identical over 8 bases. The junction had 7 bases not matched to a gene; V was cut back by 5 bases and J by 7 bases. The CDR3 contains 13 residues. Germline V gene data show CDR1 as GTSNPN and CDR2 as SVGIG (reference sequence). The CDR3 spells CAWEDRAGQPQHF. In nucleotides, the CDR3 is TGTGCCTGGGAGGACAGGGCGGGACAGCCCCAGCATTTT.